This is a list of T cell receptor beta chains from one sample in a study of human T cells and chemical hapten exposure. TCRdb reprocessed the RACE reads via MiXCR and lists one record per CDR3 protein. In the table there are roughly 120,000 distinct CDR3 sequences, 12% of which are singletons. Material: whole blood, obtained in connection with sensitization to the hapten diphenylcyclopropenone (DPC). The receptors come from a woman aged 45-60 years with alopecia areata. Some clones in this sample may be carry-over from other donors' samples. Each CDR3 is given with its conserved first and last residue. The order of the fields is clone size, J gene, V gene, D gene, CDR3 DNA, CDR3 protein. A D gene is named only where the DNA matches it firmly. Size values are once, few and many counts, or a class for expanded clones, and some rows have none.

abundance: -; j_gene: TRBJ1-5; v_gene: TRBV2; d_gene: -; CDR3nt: TGTGCCAGCAGTAATCTACAGGGACATAGCAATCAGCCCCAGCATTTT; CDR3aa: CASSNLQGHSNQPQHF
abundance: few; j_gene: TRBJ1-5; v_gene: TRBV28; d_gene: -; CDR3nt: TGTGCCAGCAGTTTGCCGCAGCAGTCCAATCAGCCCCAGCATTTT; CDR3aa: CASSLPQQSNQPQHF
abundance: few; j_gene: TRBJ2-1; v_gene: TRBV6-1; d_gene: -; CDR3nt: TGTGCCAGCACCATGAAGGGGCAAGAGCAGTTCTTC; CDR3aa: CASTMKGQEQFF
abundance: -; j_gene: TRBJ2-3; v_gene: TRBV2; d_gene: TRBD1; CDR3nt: TGTGCCAGCACCCTGGGACAGAAAAGCACAGATACGCAGTATTTT; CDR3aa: CASTLGQKSTDTQYF
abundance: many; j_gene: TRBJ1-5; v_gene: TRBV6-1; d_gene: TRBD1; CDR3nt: TGTGCCAGCGGTCTGGACAGGGCCTTTTCCTCCAATCAGCCCCAGCATTTT; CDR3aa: CASGLDRAFSSNQPQHF
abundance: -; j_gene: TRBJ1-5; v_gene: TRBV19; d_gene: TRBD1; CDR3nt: TGTGCCAGTAGTACCACAGGGGGCGGTCAGCCCCAGCATTTT; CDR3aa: CASSTTGGGQPQHF
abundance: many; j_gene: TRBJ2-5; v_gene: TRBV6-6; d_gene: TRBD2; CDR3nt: TGTGCCAGCAGTTACTCCAATCGTGTAGCGGGGGTGGAGACCCAGTACTTC; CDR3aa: CASSYSNRVAGVETQYF
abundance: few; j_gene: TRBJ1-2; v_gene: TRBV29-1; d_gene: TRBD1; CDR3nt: TGCAGCGTTGAGGGACAGCTTTATGGCTACACCTTC; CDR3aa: CSVEGQLYGYTF
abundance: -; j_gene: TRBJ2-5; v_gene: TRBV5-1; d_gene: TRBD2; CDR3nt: TGCGCCAGCAGCTTGGCGACTAGCGGAGGGGAGTACTTC; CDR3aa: CASSLATSGGEYF
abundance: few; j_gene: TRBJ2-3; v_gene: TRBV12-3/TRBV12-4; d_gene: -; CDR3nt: TGTGCCAGCAGTGCAAAAAGCGGAGGACTCACAGATACGCAGTATTTT; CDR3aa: CASSAKSGGLTDTQYF
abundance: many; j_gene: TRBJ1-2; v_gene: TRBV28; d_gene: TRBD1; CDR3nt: TGTGCCAGCAGCCTACAGGGGTATCAATATGGCTACACCTTC; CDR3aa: CASSLQGYQYGYTF
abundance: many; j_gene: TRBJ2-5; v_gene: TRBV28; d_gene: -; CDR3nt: TGTGCCAGCGGTAGCGGCTCACAAGAGACCCAGTACTTC; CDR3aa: CASGSGSQETQYF
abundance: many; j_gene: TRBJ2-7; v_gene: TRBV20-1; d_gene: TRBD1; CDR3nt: TGCAGTGCTAGAGATCCTCGGACAGGGTCCGTCGACGAGCAGTACTTC; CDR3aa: CSARDPRTGSVDEQYF
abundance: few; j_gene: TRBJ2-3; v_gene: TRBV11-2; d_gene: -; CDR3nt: TGTGCCAGCAGTCCCTTGGACGAGCCAGATACGCAGTATTTT; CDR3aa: CASSPLDEPDTQYF
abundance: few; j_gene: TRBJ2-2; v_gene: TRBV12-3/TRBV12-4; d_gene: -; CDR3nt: TGTGCCAGCAGACCCGGACTAACGAACACCGGGGAGCTGTTTTTT; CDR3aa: CASRPGLTNTGELFF
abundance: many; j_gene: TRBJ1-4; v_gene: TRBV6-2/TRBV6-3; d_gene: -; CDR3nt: TGTGCCAGCAGTGGCGGGCCTGCAACTAATGAAAAACTGTTTTTT; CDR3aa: CASSGGPATNEKLFF
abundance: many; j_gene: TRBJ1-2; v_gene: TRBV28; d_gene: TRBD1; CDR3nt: TGTGCCAGCAGTATGCCCCGACAGGGTATCTATGGCTACACCTTC; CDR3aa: CASSMPRQGIYGYTF
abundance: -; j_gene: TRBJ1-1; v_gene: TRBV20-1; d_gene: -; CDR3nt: TGCAGTGCTTTCAATACTGGGGGAGTAGGAACTGAAGCTTTCTTT; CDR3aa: CSAFNTGGVGTEAFF
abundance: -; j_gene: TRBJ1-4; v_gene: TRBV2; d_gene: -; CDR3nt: TGTGCCAGCAGCGTTGACAGTGGAAATGAAAAACTGTTTTTT; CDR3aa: CASSVDSGNEKLFF
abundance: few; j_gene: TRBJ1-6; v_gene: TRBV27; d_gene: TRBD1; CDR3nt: TGTGCCAGCAGTTTAAATCGGCGTGCAGGGGGGGGAAATTCACCCCTCCACTTT; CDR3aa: CASSLNRRAGGGNSPLHF
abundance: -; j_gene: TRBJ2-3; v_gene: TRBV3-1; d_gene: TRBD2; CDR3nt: TGTGCCAGCAGCCAAGATCCGACTAGCGGGGACACAGATACGCAGTATTTT; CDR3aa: CASSQDPTSGDTDTQYF
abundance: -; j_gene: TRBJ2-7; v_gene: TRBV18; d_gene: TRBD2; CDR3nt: TGTGTCAGCTCACCACCAGCCGGGACTAGCGACTCCTACGAGCAGTACTTC; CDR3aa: CVSSPPAGTSDSYEQYF
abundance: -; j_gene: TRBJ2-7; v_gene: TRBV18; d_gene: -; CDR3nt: TGTGCCAGCTCACCGTGGCAGGACTACGAGCAGTACTTC; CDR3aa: CASSPWQDYEQYF
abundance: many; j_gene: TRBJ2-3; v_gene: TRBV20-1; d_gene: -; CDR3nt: TGCAGTGCCTATCCAGCTGGCACAGATACGCAGTATTTT; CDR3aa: CSAYPAGTDTQYF
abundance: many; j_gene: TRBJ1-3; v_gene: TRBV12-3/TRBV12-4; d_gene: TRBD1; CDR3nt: TGTGCCAGCAGTTTTCGGACAGGCTCTGGAAACACCATATATTTT; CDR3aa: CASSFRTGSGNTIYF
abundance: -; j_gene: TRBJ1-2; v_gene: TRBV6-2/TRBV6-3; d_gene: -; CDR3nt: TGTGCCAGCAGCCCCCTGGAGGGGAACTATGGCTACACCTTC; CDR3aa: CASSPLEGNYGYTF
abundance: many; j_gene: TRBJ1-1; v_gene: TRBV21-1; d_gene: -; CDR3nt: TGTGCCAGCAGCAAAAAGGCCCCGTGGCAGGGGGAAGATTGGGGCACTGAAGCTTTCTTT; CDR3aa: CASSKKAPWQGEDWGTEAFF
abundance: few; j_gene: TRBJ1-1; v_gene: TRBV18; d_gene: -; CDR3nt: TGTGCCAGCTCACGGGGAGGCACCGTCGAAGGGGCTGGGATGAACACTGAAGCTTTCTTT; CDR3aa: CASSRGGTVEGAGMNTEAFF
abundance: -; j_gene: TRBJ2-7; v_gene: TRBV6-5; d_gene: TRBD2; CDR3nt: TGTGCCAGCAGTTATTCGAGCGGGGGGGCCTGGGAGCAGTACTTC; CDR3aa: CASSYSSGGAWEQYF
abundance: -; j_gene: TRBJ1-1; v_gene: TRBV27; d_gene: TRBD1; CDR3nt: TGTGCCAGCAGTCCAAGGACAGGGGGCAGGAACACTGAAGCTTTCTTT; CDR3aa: CASSPRTGGRNTEAFF
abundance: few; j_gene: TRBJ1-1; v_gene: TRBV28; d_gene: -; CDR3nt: TGTGCCAGCAGTTTCGTAGGGATCACTGAAGCTTTCTTT; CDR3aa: CASSFVGITEAFF
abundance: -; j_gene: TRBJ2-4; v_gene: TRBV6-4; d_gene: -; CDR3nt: TGTGCCACCCCTTACCGGGACCCAGCCAAAAACATTCAGTACTTC; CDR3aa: CATPYRDPAKNIQYF
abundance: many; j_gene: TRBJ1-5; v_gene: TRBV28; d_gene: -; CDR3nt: TGTGCCATCTCTCGGTTGGGGGGACAAGATCAGCCCCAGCATTTT; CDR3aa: CAISRLGGQDQPQHF
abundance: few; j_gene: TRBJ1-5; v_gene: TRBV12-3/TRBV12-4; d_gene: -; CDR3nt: TGTGCCAGCAGTTTAGCAGTAGGAGGGGATCAGCCCCAGCATTTT; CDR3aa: CASSLAVGGDQPQHF
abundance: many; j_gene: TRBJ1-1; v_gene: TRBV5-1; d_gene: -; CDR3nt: TGCGCCAGCAGCCTGACGACCCTGAACACTGAAGCTTTCTTT; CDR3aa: CASSLTTLNTEAFF
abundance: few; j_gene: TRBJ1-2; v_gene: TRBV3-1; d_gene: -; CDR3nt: TGTGCCAGCAGCCAAGGGACGGGGAACTATGGCTACACCTTC; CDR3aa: CASSQGTGNYGYTF
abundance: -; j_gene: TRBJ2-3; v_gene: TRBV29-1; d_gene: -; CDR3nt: TGCAGCGTTCTGCGGCAGGGAAGCACAGATACGCAGTATTTT; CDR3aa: CSVLRQGSTDTQYF
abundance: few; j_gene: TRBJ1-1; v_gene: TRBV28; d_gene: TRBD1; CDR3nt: TGTGCCAGCAGTTTAGGGACAGTGAGCACTGAAGCTTTCTTT; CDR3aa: CASSLGTVSTEAFF
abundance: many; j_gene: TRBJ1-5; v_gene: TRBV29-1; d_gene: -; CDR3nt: TGCAGCGCATCGTATAGCAATCAGCCCCAGCATTTT; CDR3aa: CSASYSNQPQHF
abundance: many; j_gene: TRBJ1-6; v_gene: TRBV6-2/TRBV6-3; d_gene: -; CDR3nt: TGTGCCAGCAGTCGAAGAGGCAGCTCCTATAATTCACCCCTCCACTTT; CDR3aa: CASSRRGSSYNSPLHF
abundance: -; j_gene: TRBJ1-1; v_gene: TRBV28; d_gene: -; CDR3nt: TGTGCCAGCCTCACCAGGGGTCGGGGGGCTTTCTTT; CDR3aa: CASLTRGRGAFF
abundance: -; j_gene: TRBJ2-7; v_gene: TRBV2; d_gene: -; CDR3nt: TGTGCCAGCAGTGTTGTGGGGCTTGGCCACGAGCAGTACTTC; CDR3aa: CASSVVGLGHEQYF
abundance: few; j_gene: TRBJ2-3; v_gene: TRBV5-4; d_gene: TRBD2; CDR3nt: TGTGCCAGCAGCCCCGGAGTGCGGGGGGCCACAGATACGCAGTATTTT; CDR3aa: CASSPGVRGATDTQYF
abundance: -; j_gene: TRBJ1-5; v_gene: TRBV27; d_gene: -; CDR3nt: TGTGCCAGCAATACAGGGTACAGCAATCAGCCCCAGCATTTT; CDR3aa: CASNTGYSNQPQHF
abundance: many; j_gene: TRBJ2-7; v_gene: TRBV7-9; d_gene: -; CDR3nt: TGTGCCAGCAGCGCCGGGTTCGAGCAGTACTTC; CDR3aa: CASSAGFEQYF
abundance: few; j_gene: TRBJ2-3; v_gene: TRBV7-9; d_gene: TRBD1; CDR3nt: TGTGCCAGCAGCTTAAGGGACAGCGTTATCCTTACAGATACGCAGTATTTT; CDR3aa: CASSLRDSVILTDTQYF